One sample yielded the 30 T cell receptor beta chains listed below, sequenced in a study of control samples from healthy donors and cancer patients. Some clones are missing from TCRdb's copy, which holds only in-frame ones; the method was immunoSEQ multiplex PCR. The table shows roughly 92,000 clones, with roughly 86% occurring only once. The sequenced sample consisted of blood. These receptors were taken from a woman in her forties or fifties in good health.

This clone was counted a single time. The chain uses TRBV27 and TRBJ1-6, with 7 bases fitting TRBD1. Germline CDR1 and CDR2: MNHEY and SMNVEV (reference sequence). J gave up 7 bases and V 0 bases, and 9 bases lay outside the gene matches. This CDR3 is built from 17 residues. CDR3 protein: CASSLSLPTGFNSPLHF. The CDR3 nucleotides read TGTGCCAGCAGTTTATCACTCCCGACAGGGTTCAATTCACCCCTCCACTTT.

This chain joins TRBV7-8 and TRBJ1-2, with D tentatively TRBD1 (5 bases). The CDR3 covers 19 residues. Trimming took off 2 bases at V and 5 bases at J, with 27 bases between the two ends. Germline assignment: CDR1 SGHVS and CDR2 FQNEAQ. CDR3 sequence: CASSLQSWGSGLLMYGYTF. DNA for the CDR3: TGTGCCAGCAGCTTACAGAGTTGGGGCTCCGGTCTTCTAATGTATGGCTACACCTTC.

The V call is TRBV3-1 (or the pseudogene TRBV3-2), the J call TRBJ2-1; 7 nucleotides align to TRBD1. The CDR3 is 16 amino acids. After removal of 4 bases from V and 8 bases from J, the junction contained 14 bases not matched to a gene. Germline CDR1 and CDR2: LGHDT and YNNKEL (reference sequence). The CDR3 nucleotides read TGTGCCAGCAGCCGCCTACTCTACAGGGGAATGGATGAGCAGTTCTTC. Translated, it gives CASSRLLYRGMDEQFF.

The V gene is TRBV6-5, the J gene TRBJ2-3; 8 bases are shared with TRBD1. This CDR3 has 15 residues. Trimming at V came to 6 bases and at J to 9 bases, leaving 14 bases not matched to a gene. Germline lookup yields CDR1 MNHEY and CDR2 SVGAGI. The DNA for the CDR3 is TGTGCCAGCAGGGACCGTGGGACAGGCCCCGTCACGCAGTATTTT. Protein product: CASRDRGTGPVTQYF.

This clone was picked up a small number of times. The chain uses TRBV4-3 and TRBJ1-2; D is unresolved. The V gene's germline CDR1 is LGHNA and CDR2 YSLEER. V lost 5 bases to trimming and J lost 2 bases, with 15 bases between them. The CDR3 is made up of 15 amino acids. The chain's CDR3 is CASSARVSQNYGYTF. Written as DNA, the CDR3 is TGCGCCAGCAGCGCACGAGTCTCACAGAACTATGGCTACACCTTC.

This sequence joins TRBV6-6 and TRBJ1-5, with D maybe TRBD1 (5 bases). Trimming removed 5 bases from V and 5 bases from J, with 16 bases in between. This CDR3 is 15 amino acids long. Germline CDR1 is MNHNY and CDR2 is SVGAGI (reference sequence). The CDR3 reads CASSRGAGKDQPQHF. CDR3 coding DNA: TGTGCCAGCAGTCGGGGCGCGGGGAAAGATCAGCCCCAGCATTTT.

The chain employs TRBV24-1 and TRBJ2-5; D perhaps matches TRBD1 (6 bases). CDR1 and CDR2 from the germline V gene are KGHDR and SFDVKD. The CDR3 runs to 15 residues. The V end was cut by 3 bases, the J end by 0 bases, with 10 bases between. CDR3 nucleotides: TGTGCCACCAGTGATCGGGACACCAACCAAGAGACCCAGTACTTC. Its translation: CATSDRDTNQETQYF.

The V gene is TRBV19, the J gene TRBJ1-1; no firm D call. V was cut by 6 bases and J by 8 bases, with 10 bases left in between. The CDR3 is made up of 11 amino acids. Germline loops: CDR1 LNHDA, CDR2 SQIVND (reference sequence). CDR3 nucleotide sequence: TGTGCCAGTAGGAACGTTGCGGAAGCTTTCTTT. As protein: CASRNVAEAFF.

The V gene is TRBV5-1, the J gene TRBJ2-3, with 12 bases identical to TRBD2. CDR1 is SGHRS, CDR2 YFSETQ, per germline. V was clipped by 3 bases and J by 1 base; unmatched bases: 12. This CDR3 comprises 19 residues. Written as DNA, the CDR3 is TGCGCCAGCAGCTCAACCAAATTCTCTAGCGGGGGGGGCACAGATACGCAGTATTTT. This codes for CASSSTKFSSGGGTDTQYF. The variable domain in full, with the rest retrieved from reference TRBV5-1 and TRBJ2-3, is KAGVTQTPRYLIKTRGQQVTLSCSPISGHRSVSWYQQTPGQGLQFLFEYFSETQRNKGNFPGRFSGRQFSNSRSEMNVSTLELGDSALYLCASSSTKFSSGGGTDTQYFGPGTRLTVL.

This chain connects TRBV7-9 to TRBJ2-3, with D perhaps assigned TRBD1 or TRBD2 (5 bases each). This CDR3 has 15 residues. Per germline, CDR1 SEHNR and CDR2 FQNEAQ (reference sequence). V lost 1 base and J 0 bases, leaving 8 bases between the germline ends. The CDR3 protein is CASSLDGGSTDTQYF. CDR3 DNA: TGTGCCAGCAGCTTAGATGGGGGTAGCACAGATACGCAGTATTTT.

V gene TRBV9 combines with J gene TRBJ1-2; no clear D. Germline V gene lookup returns CDR1 SGDLS and CDR2 YYNGEE. The CDR3 is 17 residues long. Trimming took 0 bases from V and 2 from J, leaving 17 bases between them. This chain's CDR3 is CASSVADVPVGNYGYTF. The CDR3 bases are TGTGCCAGCAGCGTAGCGGATGTACCCGTAGGCAACTATGGCTACACCTTC. Complete variable domain (other parts from reference TRBV9 and TRBJ1-2): DSGVTQTPKHLITATGQRVTLRCSPRSGDLSVYWYQQSLDQGLQFLIQYYNGEERAKGNILERFSAQQFPDLHSELNLSSLELGDSALYFCASSVADVPVGNYGYTFGSGTRLTVV.

V is TRBV7-8 and J is TRBJ2-3; 13 positions match TRBD2. V lost 2 bases, J lost 2 bases, and 16 bases stayed unmatched. The CDR3 sequence is 21 residues long. Germline V gives CDR1 SGHVS, CDR2 FQNEAQ. CDR3 sequence (DNA): TGTGCCAGCAGCTTAAAGGGGACTTTCGGGACTAGCGGGGAGACCACAGATACGCAGTATTTT. This codes for CASSLKGTFGTSGETTDTQYF.

The V call is TRBV7-9, the J call TRBJ2-1; possibly TRBD1 or TRBD2 for D (5 bases each). Looked up from germline, CDR1 is SEHNR and CDR2 is FQNEAQ (reference sequence). The V and J ends lost 5 bases and 6 bases respectively, with 17 bases between them. The CDR3 sequence is 15 residues long. The CDR3: CASSPSGTFGNEQFF. The CDR3 DNA reads as TGTGCCAGCAGCCCCTCGGGGACCTTCGGCAATGAGCAGTTCTTC.

This rearrangement joins TRBV5-1 to TRBJ1-1, with a tentative D call TRBD1 (5 bases). CDR3 length: 14 residues. The germline V and J ends were trimmed by 6 bases and 0 bases, with 12 bases remaining between them. CDR1 is SGHRS, CDR2 YFSETQ, per germline. The CDR3, as DNA: TGCGCCAGCACCCGGCAGGGCATGAACACTGAAGCTTTCTTT. Translation: CASTRQGMNTEAFF.

This chain joins TRBV10-2 and TRBJ2-1; D unclear. CDR1 and CDR2 (germline): WSHSY, SAAADI. The CDR3 is 14 amino acids. Trimming took off 6 bases at V and 9 bases at J, with 18 bases between the two ends. CDR3 DNA sequence: TGCGCCAGCAGGTTGAAGACTCTATACGGTGAGCAGTTCTTC. The encoded protein is CASRLKTLYGEQFF.

This clone came up once. V is TRBV12-3 or TRBV12-4 and J is TRBJ2-1, with D unresolved. CDR3 length: 11 amino acids. Trimming removed 5 bases at V and 9 bases at J, with 8 bases between. The CDR3: CASSPEFEQFF. Here the CDR3 DNA reads TGTGCCAGCAGTCCCGAGTTTGAGCAGTTCTTC.

The chain has TRBV24-1 and TRBJ1-4; a possible D gene is TRBD1 (5 bases). Trimming took 4 bases from V and 3 from J, leaving 14 bases between them. Germline V CDR1 and CDR2: KGHDR, SFDVKD. The length of the CDR3 is 16 residues. CDR3 sequence: CATSEHVRGANEKLFF. Here the CDR3 DNA reads TGTGCCACCAGTGAGCACGTCCGAGGGGCTAATGAAAAACTGTTTTTT.

The rearrangement joins TRBV7-2 to TRBJ2-1, with D uncertain. This CDR3 is 15 amino acids long. Trimming removed 6 bases from V and 1 base from J, with 13 bases in between. Looked up from germline, CDR1 is SGHTA and CDR2 is FQGNSA. Here the CDR3 reads CASSSDITSYNEQFF. CDR3 DNA: TGTGCCAGCAGTTCAGATATTACATCCTACAATGAGCAGTTCTTC.

The genes are TRBV5-5 and TRBJ1-1; TRBD1 aligns across 9 bases. V lost 4 bases to trimming and J lost 1 base; unmatched junction nucleotides: 8. The germline CDR1 and CDR2 sequences are SGHKS and YYEKEE (reference sequence). The CDR3 is 16 residues long. The CDR3 sequence is CASSPSGQGTNTEAFF. The CDR3 DNA sequence: TGTGCCAGCAGCCCGTCGGGACAGGGAACGAACACTGAAGCTTTCTTT.

The V and J genes are TRBV7-2 and TRBJ2-4, with D unclear. V dropped 1 base and J dropped 6 bases, with 4 bases sitting between them. The CDR3 covers 12 residues. Germline V lookup: CDR1 SGHTA, CDR2 FQGNSA. The CDR3 loop is CASSLGLNIQYF. CDR3 DNA: TGTGCCAGCAGCTTAGGGTTAAACATTCAGTACTTC.

The V and J genes are TRBV11-3 and TRBJ1-2; 9 nucleotides match TRBD1. Per germline, CDR1 SGHNT and CDR2 YENEEA. The CDR3 is 14 residues long. Unmatched junction bases numbered 6, after V lost 5 bases and J lost 5 bases. The CDR3 is CASSPTGTGYGYTF. In DNA, the CDR3 is TGTGCCAGCAGCCCTACAGGGACAGGGTATGGCTACACCTTC.

V is TRBV4-1 and J is TRBJ2-1, with TRBD2 as a possible D gene (6 bases). Trimming stripped 4 bases from V and 5 bases from J, with 21 bases between. From germline, CDR1 is MGHRA and CDR2 YSYEKL. This CDR3 is 17 amino acids long. The CDR3 sequence: CASSRQPSRGGDNEQFF. The CDR3 DNA follows: TGCGCCAGCAGCCGGCAGCCATCTCGGGGCGGGGACAATGAGCAGTTCTTC.

The chain joins TRBV5-4 to TRBJ1-1, with 11 bases identical to TRBD1. CDR3 length: 15 residues. The V segment lost 4 bases and the J segment 2 bases; nucleotides outside the gene matches: 4. Germline V gene data show CDR1 as SGHNT and CDR2 as YYREEE (reference sequence). This CDR3 reads CASSGGQGVNTEAFF. CDR3 DNA sequence: TGTGCCAGCAGCGGGGGACAGGGGGTAAACACTGAAGCTTTCTTT.

This chain joins TRBV18 and TRBJ2-5, with TRBD1 matching 8 bases. There are 17 residues in the CDR3. In germline, CDR1 is KGHSH, CDR2 LQKENI. The junction had 13 bases not matched to a gene; V was cut back by 1 base and J by 6 bases. The DNA of the CDR3 is TGTGCCAGCTCACCACTTTACCGGACAGGGATTGTGAAGACCCAGTACTTC. Amino acid sequence: CASSPLYRTGIVKTQYF.

The V and J genes are TRBV4-1 and TRBJ2-7; 11 bases align to TRBD1. Germline lookup yields CDR1 MGHRA and CDR2 YSYEKL. After removal of 0 bases from V and 5 bases from J, the junction contained 9 bases not matched to a gene. The CDR3 sequence is 17 residues long. The CDR3 loop reads CASSQDRFGQGAHEQYF. The CDR3 bases are TGCGCCAGCAGCCAAGACCGATTCGGACAGGGGGCCCACGAGCAGTACTTC.

The rearrangement uses TRBV7-9 and TRBJ1-1; 8 nucleotides align to TRBD1. The CDR3 consists of 13 residues. Germline CDR1 reads SEHNR; CDR2 reads FQNEAQ (reference sequence). V lost 2 bases to trimming and J lost 11 bases; unmatched junction nucleotides: 7. DNA for the CDR3: TGTGCCAGCAGCTTACCCCAGGACAGGGATGCTTTCTTT. It encodes CASSLPQDRDAFF.

This chain joins TRBV7-9 and TRBJ2-2; D gene uncertain. The CDR3 spans 11 residues. The germline CDR1 and CDR2 sequences are SEHNR and FQNEAQ (reference sequence). V was shortened by 5 bases and J by 5 bases, with 3 bases between the two germline ends. Here the CDR3 reads CASSVTGELFF. The CDR3 nucleotides are TGTGCCAGCAGCGTAACCGGGGAGCTGTTTTTT.

The chain recombines TRBV13 with TRBJ2-3; tentatively, D is TRBD1 (5 bases). CDR3 length: 14 residues. The V end lost 5 bases, the J end lost 7 bases, and 16 bases lay between the germline ends. In germline, CDR1 is PRHDT, CDR2 FYEKMQ (reference sequence). DNA for the CDR3: TGTGCCAGCAGCAGTAGGGGTTCTATTCATACGCAGTATTTT. This gives the protein CASSSRGSIHTQYF.

The chain carries TRBV2 and TRBJ1-4; D not resolved. Germline CDR1 is SNHLY and CDR2 is FYNNEI. Trimming took 8 bases from V and 5 from J, leaving 6 bases between them. CDR3 size: 11 residues. CDR3 sequence: CASGGNEKLFF. In nucleotides, the CDR3 is TGTGCCAGCGGAGGGAATGAAAAACTGTTTTTT.

This clone was counted only a few times. V usage is TRBV24-1 and J usage is TRBJ2-7, with 7 bases that match TRBD1. Per the germline V gene, CDR1 is KGHDR and CDR2 is SFDVKD. J was trimmed by 6 bases and V by 3 bases; bases with no gene match: 10. The CDR3 length is 15 residues. This chain's CDR3 is CATSDNPGQVPEQYF. CDR3 sequence (DNA): TGTGCCACCAGTGATAACCCAGGACAGGTCCCCGAGCAGTACTTC.